This T cell receptor (beta chain) was sequenced for a study of blood T cell repertoires in COVID-19. TCRdb's copy holds only in-frame clones and misses some; the assay was immunoSEQ multiplex PCR. Among 390,000 or so clones listed, 75% to 90% were seen once. The CDR3 runs 15 residues. Germline CDR1 is SGHTA and CDR2 is FQGNSA. Unmatched junction bases numbered 5, after V lost 1 base and J lost 9 bases. The specimen sequenced was PBMCs or T cells enriched from blood (not recorded which). This sequence joins TRBV7-2 and TRBJ1-4, with 10 bases fitting TRBD1. This TCR derives from a man aged 18 to 29 who had recovered from COVID-19. CDR3 coding DNA: TGTGCCAGCAGCTTAGGCGGACAGGGGGTAAAAAAACTGTTTTTT. Translation gives CASSLGGQGVKKLFF.